The 23 T cell receptor beta chains reported below all come from one sample, sequenced in a study of identical twins. TCRdb re-derived calls from the 5' RACE reads in MiXCR, one entry per CDR3 protein. The sample consists of more than 1.5 million distinct CDR3 sequences, less than 40% of them appearing once. The sequenced sample was cord blood. These receptors all stem from a newborn girl in good health.

This clonotype was picked up many times. This chain uses TRBV20-1 with TRBJ2-5; D is ambiguous. This CDR3 is 10 amino acids long. The germline V gene encodes CDR1 DFQATT and CDR2 SNEGSKA (reference sequence). In DNA, the CDR3 is TGCAGCGCCCTAAAGGAGACCCAGTACTTC. Its protein is CSALKETQYF.

This clonotype was recorded only once. The V and J genes are TRBV20-1 and TRBJ2-5; 10 nucleotides align to TRBD2. Germline lookup yields CDR1 DFQATT and CDR2 SNEGSKA (reference sequence). V lost 5 bases, J lost 13 bases, and 10 bases stayed unmatched. The CDR3 sequence is 12 residues long. Here the CDR3 reads CSAPRRGTSAYF. CDR3 DNA sequence: TGCAGTGCTCCTAGAAGGGGGACTAGCGCGTACTTC.

The DNA of the CDR3 is TGTGCCATCAGTGGAGTCATAATGGGGCCAAACACTGAAGCTTTCTTT. Protein: CAISGVIMGPNTEAFF. This chain uses TRBV10-3 with TRBJ1-1; possibly TRBD1 for D (5 bases). Germline V gives CDR1 ENHRY, CDR2 SYGVKD. The CDR3 is 16 residues long. Trimming took off 4 bases at V and 2 bases at J, with 17 bases between the two ends.

The chain is built from TRBV27 and TRBJ2-1; perhaps TRBD1 as D (6 bases). This CDR3 region has 15 residues. Trimming shortened V by 3 bases and J by 3 bases, and 12 bases separated the two germline ends. Looked up from germline, CDR1 is MNHEY and CDR2 is SMNVEV (reference sequence). This chain's CDR3 is CASSLSGHLYNEQFF. The CDR3 nucleotides are TGTGCCAGCAGTTTGTCGGGACACCTCTACAATGAGCAGTTCTTC.

The genes are TRBV10-3 and TRBJ1-1; 7 positions agree with TRBD1. This CDR3 is built from 15 residues. Germline V gene data show CDR1 as ENHRY and CDR2 as SYGVKD. V was clipped by 2 bases and J by 7 bases; unmatched bases: 10. The CDR3 DNA follows: TGTGCCATCAGTGAGCAATCCGGGACAGCCTGTGAAGCTTTCTTT. Residues: CAISEQSGTACEAFF.

This clonotype was counted a single time. Germline is not matched at one junction end, which may reflect a read error. The chain uses TRBV14 and TRBJ2-5; 12 nucleotides agree with TRBD2. CDR1 and CDR2 (germline): SGHDN, FVKESK. CDR3 size: 16 residues. The CDR3 nucleotides are TGTGCCTGCAGTCCGGGACTAGCGGGTATCCAAGAGACCCAGTACTTC. Translation gives CACSPGLAGIQETQYF.

The rearrangement joins TRBV24-1 to TRBJ2-3; unclear D gene. Germline V gives CDR1 KGHDR, CDR2 SFDVKD. The CDR3 has 13 amino acids. V was pared by 3 bases and J by 4 bases, with 7 bases between. The CDR3 DNA sequence: TGTGCCACCAGTGATATAGGAGCAGATACGCAGTATTTT. Its translation: CATSDIGADTQYF.

The V gene is TRBV21-1, the J gene TRBJ2-1; the table's D call, TRBD2, was not checked against the DNA. TRBV21-1 corresponds to a pseudogene. The CDR3 has 16 residues. The CDR3 coding sequence is TGTGCCAGCAGCAAAGATTTGGGGGAGGGCTCCAATGAGCAGTTCTTC. Its protein product is CASSKDLGEGSNEQFF.

The chain has TRBV28 and TRBJ2-1; 8 bases line up with TRBD2. This CDR3 has 16 residues. The ends lost 1 base at V and 1 base at J; junction bases unmatched: 3. Germline V gene sequence: CDR1 MDHEN, CDR2 SYDVKM. The CDR3 DNA follows: TGTGCCAGCAGTTTATTCCGACTAGCGTCCTACAATGAGCAGTTCTTC. Protein product: CASSLFRLASYNEQFF. Full variable domain (rest looked up from reference TRBV28 and TRBJ2-1): DVKVTQSSRYLVKRTGEKVFLECVQDMDHENMFWYRQDPGLGLRLIYFSYDVKMKEKGDIPEGYSVSREKKERFSLILESASTNQTSMYLCASSLFRLASYNEQFFGPGTRLTVL.

This chain links TRBV20-1 with TRBJ2-3; 8 bases fit TRBD2. Trimming cost V 0 bases and J 2 bases; bases outside gene matches: 4. CDR1 and CDR2 from the germline V gene are DFQATT and SNEGSKA (reference sequence). The CDR3 consists of 15 residues. The DNA of the CDR3 is TGCAGTGCTAGAGATGCGGGAGGTATCACAGATACGCAGTATTTT. Its protein is CSARDAGGITDTQYF.

This clonotype was counted between two and nine times. The J gene is TRBJ2-3, the V gene TRBV20-1; 9 bases fit TRBD2. In germline, CDR1 is DFQATT, CDR2 SNEGSKA (reference sequence). The CDR3 runs 15 residues. The J segment lost 4 bases and the V segment lost 0 bases, leaving 5 bases of the junction unmatched. For the CDR3, the DNA is TGCAGTGCTAGAGATTCTAGCGGGGTATCAGATACGCAGTATTTT. Amino acids: CSARDSSGVSDTQYF.

The chain has TRBV12-3 or TRBV12-4 and TRBJ2-3; unclear D gene. The length of the CDR3 is 16 residues. Trimming stripped 5 bases from V and 0 bases from J, with 15 bases between. The CDR3 DNA sequence: TGTGCCAGCAGTCCCCTTAGGAGCGTTAGCACAGATACGCAGTATTTT. Translated, it gives CASSPLRSVSTDTQYF.

CDR3 in amino acids: CASSSYTGIPEAFF. The DNA for the CDR3 is TGTGCCAGCAGCTCCTATACAGGGATCCCTGAAGCTTTCTTT. V is TRBV7-9 and J is TRBJ1-1; a weak D match, TRBD1 (6 bases). Trimming took off 4 bases at V and 6 bases at J, with 15 bases between the two ends. CDR3 size: 14 residues. Germline CDR1 is SEHNR and CDR2 is FQNEAQ (reference sequence). Based on the CDR3 plus reference TRBV7-9 and TRBJ1-1, the full variable domain is DTGVSQNPRHKITKRGQNVTFRCDPISEHNRLYWYRQTLGQGPEFLTYFQNEAQLEKSRLLSDRFSAERPKGSFSTLEIQRTEQGDSAMYLCASSSYTGIPEAFFGQGTRLTVV.

This clonotype showed up just once. The CDR3 bases are TGTGCCAGCAGCCCAATCTTGGGTGAGCAGTTCTTC. Protein sequence: CASSPILGEQFF. V and J are TRBV7-9 and TRBJ2-1; unclear D gene. V lost 5 bases, J lost 9 bases, and 11 bases lay in between. The V gene's germline CDR1 is SEHNR and CDR2 FQNEAQ (reference sequence). The CDR3 is 12 amino acids.

The gene calls are TRBV7-2 and TRBJ2-7; possible D gene TRBD2, 6 bases. Looked up from germline, CDR1 is SGHTA and CDR2 is FQGNSA. The ends were cut back, 5 bases at V and 7 bases at J, with 21 bases in the middle. This CDR3 region has 15 residues. The CDR3 coding sequence is TGTGCCAGCAGCGACCGGGACTCGTACTACAATGAGCAGTACTTC. Encoded protein: CASSDRDSYYNEQYF.

The rearrangement links TRBV20-1 to TRBJ2-1; D is tentatively TRBD1 or TRBD2 (5 bases each). There are 15 residues in the CDR3. The V end was cut by 6 bases, the J end by 0 bases, with 15 bases between. Germline assignment: CDR1 DFQATT and CDR2 SNEGSKA (reference sequence). The CDR3 DNA follows: TGCAGTGCCACACAAGGGGAGAGCTCCTACAATGAGCAGTTCTTC. Amino acid sequence: CSATQGESSYNEQFF.

A few counts support this clonotype. V usage is TRBV27 and J usage is TRBJ2-7, with TRBD2 matching over 8 bases. The CDR3 consists of 14 residues. From germline, CDR1 is MNHEY and CDR2 SMNVEV (reference sequence). V was pared by 4 bases and J by 4 bases, with 6 bases of the junction left unmatched. For the CDR3, the DNA is TGTGCCAGCAGTTGGGATAGCGGGATGTACGAGCAGTACTTC. It is translated as CASSWDSGMYEQYF.

This clonotype has a handful of counts. The chain has TRBV3-1 and TRBJ2-1, with D possibly TRBD1 on 6 matching bases. V lost 1 base and J lost 4, with 8 bases in between. CDR1 LGHDT and CDR2 YNNKEL come from the germline V gene (reference sequence). This CDR3 is 14 amino acids long. As DNA, the CDR3 is TGTGCCAGCAGCCAAGGACAGGTGTACAATGAGCAGTTCTTC. It encodes CASSQGQVYNEQFF.

This clonotype was seen only a few times. The chain recombines TRBV6-6 with TRBJ1-1, with no clear D. Germline CDR1 reads MNHNY; CDR2 reads SVGAGI (reference sequence). Trimming took off 1 base at V and 1 base at J, with 7 bases between the two ends. The CDR3 is 14 residues long. Here the CDR3 reads CASSYFQSNTEAFF. Written as DNA, the CDR3 is TGTGCCAGCAGTTACTTCCAATCGAACACTGAAGCTTTCTTT.

The table lists this clonotype with a few counts. The chain links TRBV12-3 or TRBV12-4 to TRBJ2-3; D perhaps matches TRBD2 (7 bases). The CDR3 sequence is 16 residues long. V shed 6 bases and J shed 2 bases, with 18 bases lying between them. The CDR3 region is CASSTRGQAVTDTQYF. The CDR3 DNA sequence: TGTGCCAGCAGCACGCGGGGGCAGGCGGTCACAGATACGCAGTATTTT.

This clonotype has only a few counts. The V call is TRBV7-2, the J call TRBJ2-4, with 13 bases identical to TRBD2. The CDR3 sequence is 15 residues long. Unmatched junction bases numbered 2, after V lost 3 bases and J lost 6 bases. Per germline, CDR1 SGHTA and CDR2 FQGNSA. The CDR3 DNA sequence: TGTGCCAGCAGCTTCACTAGCGGGGGGGGAAACATTCAGTACTTC. This translates into CASSFTSGGGNIQYF.

There are a few counts of this clonotype. The chain couples TRBV6-1 to TRBJ2-7; D may be TRBD1 or TRBD2 (5 bases each). The CDR3 has 16 amino acids. CDR1 MNHNS and CDR2 SASEGT come from the germline V gene. Trimming removed 5 bases at V and 3 bases at J, with 20 bases between. CDR3 in amino acids: CASSLHFRDGYYEQYF. In DNA, the CDR3 is TGTGCCAGCAGTCTTCACTTCCGGGACGGATACTACGAGCAGTACTTC.

CDR3 nucleotide sequence: TGTGCCAGCAGCTCTCGCTTCAGGGGGCGAGAAATCGAGCAGTACTTC. Translation: CASSSRFRGREIEQYF. The gene calls are TRBV4-2 and TRBJ2-4, with 8 bases lining up with TRBD1. The tail of the sequence fits TRBJ2-7 better, so the J call may be wrong. The CDR3 runs 16 residues. CDR1 and CDR2 from the germline V gene are LGHNA and YNFKEQ.